These 12 T cell receptor beta chains originate from one sample sequenced in a study of blood T cell repertoires in COVID-19. Profiled with immunoSEQ multiplex PCR; TCRdb holds only in-frame clones, not every one. The table lists a few hundred thousand clones, approximately 84% of them singletons. Specimen: peripheral blood. The receptors here all came from a woman younger than 45 who had recovered from COVID-19.

This chain joins TRBV5-5 and TRBJ1-6, with TRBD1 identical over 7 bases. V shed 3 bases, J shed 4 bases, and the junction held 4 bases outside the gene matches. This CDR3 is built from 15 residues. CDR1 is SGHKS and CDR2 is YYEKEE in the germline V gene (reference sequence). The CDR3 loop is CASSSTGRYNSPLHF. In nucleotides, the CDR3 is TGTGCCAGCAGCTCGACAGGGAGGTATAATTCACCCCTCCACTTT. The full variable domain, with the rest looked up from reference TRBV5-5 and TRBJ1-6, is DAGVTQSPTHLIKTRGQQVTLRCSPISGHKSVSWYQQVLGQGPQFIFQYYEKEERGRGNFPDRFSARQFPNYSSELNVNALLLGDSALYLCASSSTGRYNSPLHFGNGTRLTVT.

J is TRBJ1-4 and V is TRBV27, with D possibly being TRBD1 (5 bases). In germline, CDR1 is MNHEY, CDR2 SMNVEV (reference sequence). Trimming shortened V by 2 bases and J by 10 bases, and 14 bases separated the two germline ends. CDR3 size: 14 residues. The CDR3 protein is CASSLNGGVAKLFF. The CDR3 DNA sequence: TGTGCCAGCAGTTTAAATGGGGGGGTGGCAAAACTGTTTTTT. The entire variable domain, with the rest obtained from reference TRBV27 and TRBJ1-4, is as follows: EAQVTQNPRYLITVTGKKLTVTCSQNMNHEYMSWYRQDPGLGLRQIYYSMNVEVTDKGDVPEGYKVSRKEKRNFPLILESPSPNQTSLYFCASSLNGGVAKLFFGSGTQLSVL.

The chain uses TRBV7-9 and TRBJ1-4, with D perhaps TRBD1 (6 bases). CDR3 length equals 15 residues. Trimming cost V 1 base and J 6 bases, with 12 bases left between them. Germline V lookup: CDR1 SEHNR, CDR2 FQNEAQ (reference sequence). The DNA of the CDR3 is TGTGCCAGCAGCTTAGGGTCAGGGGAGTATGAAAAACTGTTTTTT. As protein: CASSLGSGEYEKLFF.

This clone has just one count. This chain uses TRBV14 with TRBJ2-4, with D perhaps TRBD1 (8 bases). CDR3 length equals 17 residues. With 3 bases removed from V and 8 bases from J, the gap between germline ends came to 23 bases. Germline lookup yields CDR1 SGHDN and CDR2 FVKESK. CDR3 nucleotide sequence: TGTGCCAGCAGCCATCTGGGACAGGCCGGAGGGAGGGACATTCAGTACTTC. Amino acids: CASSHLGQAGGRDIQYF.

This chain uses TRBV27 with TRBJ2-1; TRBD1 matches 10 bases. Looked up from germline, CDR1 is MNHEY and CDR2 is SMNVEV (reference sequence). J lost 0 bases, V lost 3 bases, and 5 bases had no gene match. The CDR3 is 17 residues long. CDR3 sequence reads: CASSLGGQGSSYNEQFF. CDR3 nucleotide sequence: TGTGCCAGCAGTTTGGGGGGACAGGGGAGCTCCTACAATGAGCAGTTCTTC.

A remark on this clone: Other DNA sequences in the same sample also yield this CDR3. This chain connects TRBV24-1 to TRBJ1-5, with 7 bases matching TRBD1. Trimming cost V 2 bases and J 3 bases; bases outside gene matches: 3. There are 15 residues in the CDR3. In germline, CDR1 is KGHDR, CDR2 SFDVKD. The CDR3, as DNA: TGTGCCACCAGTGATTCACAGGGGCCCAATCAGCCCCAGCATTTT. Protein: CATSDSQGPNQPQHF.

V and J are TRBV4-1 and TRBJ1-2, with a weak D call TRBD1 (5 bases). V lost 1 base, J lost 10 bases, and 10 bases lay in between. Per germline, CDR1 MGHRA and CDR2 YSYEKL. The length of the CDR3 is 12 residues. The CDR3 reads CASSQGTGPYTF. The CDR3 nucleotides read TGCGCCAGCAGCCAAGGAACAGGCCCCTACACCTTC.

The chain couples TRBV6-5 to TRBJ2-1, with unresolved D. This CDR3 is 15 amino acids long. Germline V gene sequence: CDR1 MNHEY, CDR2 SVGAGI. V shed 6 bases and J shed 2 bases, with 14 bases lying between them. The CDR3 bases are TGTGCCAGCAGCCCAAACAGTAGTCCCTACAATGAGCAGTTCTTC. Translation: CASSPNSSPYNEQFF.

V usage is TRBV25-1 and J usage is TRBJ2-1, with 11 bases identical to TRBD2. Germline V gene sequence: CDR1 MGHDK, CDR2 SYGVNS. CDR3 length: 18 amino acids. V was pared by 3 bases and J by 4 bases, with 11 bases of the junction left unmatched. CDR3 in amino acids: CASSDQTSGSSPYNEQFF. The DNA of the CDR3 is TGTGCCAGCAGTGACCAAACTAGCGGGAGCTCCCCTTACAATGAGCAGTTCTTC.

This chain connects TRBV19 to TRBJ1-5; no clear D gene. Trimming pared 0 bases from V and 7 bases from J, leaving 7 bases between. CDR1 is LNHDA and CDR2 is SQIVND in the germline V gene (reference sequence). CDR3 length: 13 amino acids. Written as DNA, the CDR3 is TGTGCCAGTAGTATAGATCGTCTCCAGCCCCAGCATTTT. It translates to CASSIDRLQPQHF.

The chain carries TRBV2 and TRBJ2-7; D is uncertain. Germline V gene sequence: CDR1 SNHLY, CDR2 FYNNEI. The V and J ends lost 6 bases and 3 bases respectively, with 9 bases between them. This CDR3 is built from 12 residues. CDR3 sequence (DNA): TGTGCCAGCAGGCCAACTTACTACGAGCAGTACTTC. Protein product: CASRPTYYEQYF.

This clone was detected a few times. This chain joins TRBV9 and TRBJ1-3; D remains unclear. V dropped 0 bases and J dropped 1 base, with 5 bases sitting between them. This CDR3 is built from 14 residues. Germline lookup yields CDR1 SGDLS and CDR2 YYNGEE. The CDR3 spells CASSVDGSGNTIYF. CDR3 DNA sequence: TGTGCCAGCAGCGTAGACGGGTCTGGAAACACCATATATTTT.